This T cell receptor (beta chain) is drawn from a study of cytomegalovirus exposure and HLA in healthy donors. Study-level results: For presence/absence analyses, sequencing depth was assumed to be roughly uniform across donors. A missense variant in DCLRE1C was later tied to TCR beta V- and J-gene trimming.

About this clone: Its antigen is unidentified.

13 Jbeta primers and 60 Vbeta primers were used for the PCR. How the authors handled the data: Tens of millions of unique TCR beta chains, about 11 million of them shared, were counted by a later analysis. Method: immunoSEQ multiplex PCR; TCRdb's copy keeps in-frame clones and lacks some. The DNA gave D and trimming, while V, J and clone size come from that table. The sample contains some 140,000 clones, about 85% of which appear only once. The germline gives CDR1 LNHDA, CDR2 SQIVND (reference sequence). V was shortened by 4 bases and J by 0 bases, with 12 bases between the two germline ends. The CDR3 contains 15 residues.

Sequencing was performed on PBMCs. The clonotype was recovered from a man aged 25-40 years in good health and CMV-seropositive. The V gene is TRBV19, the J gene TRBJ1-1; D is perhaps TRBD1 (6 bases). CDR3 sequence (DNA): TGTGCCAGTAGTAAAGGACAGTCCATGAACACTGAAGCTTTCTTT. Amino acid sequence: CASSKGQSMNTEAFF.